This TCR beta chain was recorded in a study of cytomegalovirus exposure and HLA in healthy donors. Points on this clone: What it binds is unknown.

Overall study findings and caveats: Rarity held for most TCR sequences, but there were some public TCRs that occurred in many donors.

Profiled with immunoSEQ multiplex PCR; TCRdb holds only in-frame clones, not every one. The sample holds some 160,000 clones, about 88% seen once. Source material: PBMCs. This clonotype was obtained from a man younger than 30 in good health and CMV-seronegative.

The CDR3 DNA reads as TGTGCCAGCAGCACTCCACCCCCGACCGGGGAGCTGTTTTTT. Translating gives CASSTPPPTGELFF. The V gene is TRBV11-2, the J gene TRBJ2-2; D uncertain. CDR1 is SGHAT and CDR2 is FQNNGV in the germline V gene. The CDR3 extends over 14 amino acids. V lost 5 bases, J lost 5 bases, and 12 bases lay in between. Using reference TRBV11-2 and TRBJ2-2 for the parts outside the CDR3, the full variable domain is EAGVAQSPRYKIIEKRQSVAFWCNPISGHATLYWYQQILGQGPKLLIQFQNNGVVDDSQLPKDRFSAERLKGVDSTLKIQPAKLEDSAVYLCASSTPPPTGELFFGEGSRLTVL.